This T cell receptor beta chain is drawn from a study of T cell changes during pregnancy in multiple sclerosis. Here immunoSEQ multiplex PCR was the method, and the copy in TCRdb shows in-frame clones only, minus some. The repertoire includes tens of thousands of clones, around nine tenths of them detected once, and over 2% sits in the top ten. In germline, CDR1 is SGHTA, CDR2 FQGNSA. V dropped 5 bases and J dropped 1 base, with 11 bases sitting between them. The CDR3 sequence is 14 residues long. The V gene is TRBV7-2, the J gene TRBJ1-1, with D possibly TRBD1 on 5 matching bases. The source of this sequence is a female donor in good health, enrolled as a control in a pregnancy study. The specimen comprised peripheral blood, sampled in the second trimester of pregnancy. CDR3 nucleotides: TGTGCCAGCAGCCGTTTTGGGGCGAACACTGAAGCTTTCTTT. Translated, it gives CASSRFGANTEAFF.